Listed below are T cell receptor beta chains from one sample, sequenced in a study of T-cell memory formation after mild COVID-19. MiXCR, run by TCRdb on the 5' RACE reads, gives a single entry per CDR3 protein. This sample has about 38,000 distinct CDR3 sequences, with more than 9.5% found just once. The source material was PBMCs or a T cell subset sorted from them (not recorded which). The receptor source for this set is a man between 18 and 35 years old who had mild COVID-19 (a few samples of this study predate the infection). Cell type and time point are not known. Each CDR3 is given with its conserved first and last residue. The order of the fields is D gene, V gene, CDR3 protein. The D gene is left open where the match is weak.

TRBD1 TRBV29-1 CSVGATGDPNYGYTF
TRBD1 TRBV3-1 CASSLLHDRAGNTIYF
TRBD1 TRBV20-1 CSARTGIRYEQYF
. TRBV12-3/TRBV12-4 CASRKDSWTYEQYF
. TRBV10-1 CASSDPSRGSDEQFF
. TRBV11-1 CASSLGPSGTDLNEQFF
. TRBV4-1 CASSLTSGVRGETQYF
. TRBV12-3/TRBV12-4 CASSSQGLAYEQYF
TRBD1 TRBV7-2 CATTGQGMNTEAFF
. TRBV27 CASSLTVSGANVLTF
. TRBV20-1 CSARTPPEKLFF
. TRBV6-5 CASSRDGKNIQYF
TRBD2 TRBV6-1 CASSRGGLAGVAYNEQFF
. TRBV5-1 CASSLRVVNTDTQYF
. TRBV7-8 CASSPLRVGANVLTF
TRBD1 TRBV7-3 CASSSDRDQPQHF
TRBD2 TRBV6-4 CASRPGLAVGEQFF
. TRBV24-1 CATSEAGGTEAFF
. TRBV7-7 CASSPVQETQYF
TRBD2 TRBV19 CASSSGGPYEQYF
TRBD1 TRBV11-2 CASSSLKRTGNYGYTF
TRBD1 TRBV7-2 CASSLVGTGKDTQYF
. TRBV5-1 CASSFPGAGELFF
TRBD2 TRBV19 CASSIRRGGLDTQYF
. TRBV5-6 CASSLWGAIYEQYF
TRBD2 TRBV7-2 CASSWTSGVSNEQFF
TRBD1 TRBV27 CASSLGRDRSNSPLHF
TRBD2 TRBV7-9 CASSSTDSSGGPGNIQYF
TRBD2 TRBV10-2 CASSLGGYYEQYF
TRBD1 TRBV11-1 CASSSSQGAKNIQYF
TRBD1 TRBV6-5 CASSYSTGSSYEQYF
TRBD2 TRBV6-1 CASMWTSGVGNEQFF
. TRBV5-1 CASSFGAGVTEAFF
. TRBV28 CASSLRDGGSFF
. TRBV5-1 CASSLAGDPGHEQYF
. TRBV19 CASSMWDSSYNEQFF
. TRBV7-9 CASSSPLKGDNEQFF